This TCR beta chain was recorded in a study of low-dose radiotherapy and immunotherapy resistance in tumors. About the study: Fractions of 0.5 Gy went to Cohort 1 every 2 weeks, totaling 6.5 Gy. Treatment consisted of nivolumab 240 mg every two weeks and ipilimumab 1 mg/kg every six weeks, given intravenously to patients.

Time point meaning: after trial treatment. Treatment of the sample: LDRT plus nivolumab, ipilimumab, low-dose cyclophosphamide and aspirin (RACIN trial). In the RACIN dose-escalation trial, donors got nivolumab plus ipilimumab with aspirin, cyclophosphamide and radiotherapy. The CDR3 runs 13 residues. V dropped 6 bases and J dropped 7; count of bases not matched to a gene: 6. This clonotype has at least ten counts. Primers used for first-strand cDNA, a TRAV- and TRBV-specific set, covered both alpha and beta chains. The authors ran around 19 PCR cycles to amplify TCRs with a constant-region primer and V-primer adapter. Using its own MiXCR run on the reads, TCRdb lists one record per CDR3 protein. The repertoire holds 95,000 to 100,000 distinct CDR3 sequences, with around 21% as singletons.

This sequence joins TRBV12-3 or TRBV12-4 and TRBJ2-4; 7 bases match TRBD1. This TCR was recovered from a male donor with prostate cancer. The source material was PBMCs, sampled after low-dose radiotherapy plus immunotherapy. The CDR3 nucleotides read TGTGCCAGCAGCGAGGGGGCGGAGAACATTCAGTACTTC. Translated, it gives CASSEGAENIQYF.